A single T cell receptor beta chain is shown here with its context. This sample stems from a study of T cell changes during pregnancy in multiple sclerosis. Here immunoSEQ multiplex PCR was the method, and the copy in TCRdb shows in-frame clones only, minus some. The data show some 130,000 clones, less than 97% seen once. Germline values: CDR1 SEHNR, CDR2 FQNEAQ (reference sequence). The CDR3 contains 15 residues. V dropped 5 bases and J dropped 3; count of bases not matched to a gene: 7. This clonotype was obtained from a female donor with multiple sclerosis, enrolled in a pregnancy study. This chain connects TRBV7-9 to TRBJ1-1, with TRBD1 matching 9 bases. Sequencing was performed on peripheral blood, taken after pregnancy. The CDR3 loop reads CASSPGQGKDTEAFF. CDR3 sequence (DNA): TGTGCCAGCAGCCCCGGACAGGGGAAGGACACTGAAGCTTTCTTT.